This T cell receptor (beta chain) was captured by sequencing in a study of blood T cells in healthy people across ages. Germline-derived CDR1 and CDR2 are SGHRS and YFSETQ. The CDR3 covers 14 residues. Trimming removed 4 bases at V and 5 bases at J, with 16 bases between. Alongside a J-beta primer mix, a sample-barcoded 5' primer served in a second PCR lasting about 7 to 11 cycles. One entry per CDR3 protein results from TCRdb running MiXCR on the 5' RACE reads. This sample yields some 760,000 distinct CDR3 sequences, of which around a quarter are seen a single time; 9.4% belongs to the top ten. This clonotype has a handful of counts. These sequences were also reported in another study, on T cells of mothers and their children.

This chain connects TRBV5-1 to TRBJ2-7; tentatively, D is TRBD2 (5 bases). This sequence was found in a boy between 10 and 17 years old in good health. Source material: blood. This CDR3 reads CASSNPSPSNEQYF. DNA of the CDR3: TGCGCCAGCAGCAACCCCTCGCCTAGCAACGAGCAGTACTTC. The entire variable domain, with the rest obtained from reference TRBV5-1 and TRBJ2-7, is as follows: KAGVTQTPRYLIKTRGQQVTLSCSPISGHRSVSWYQQTPGQGLQFLFEYFSETQRNKGNFPGRFSGRQFSNSRSEMNVSTLELGDSALYLCASSNPSPSNEQYFGPGTRLTVT.